Sequencing of this TCR beta chain was carried out in a study of T cell repertoires in cytomegalovirus infection. Study-wide points: CMV-specific TCR beta clonotypes restricted by HLA-C were the ones dominating the ex vivo response.

Germline V gene sequence: CDR1 SGHTA, CDR2 FQGNSA. CDR3 size: 14 residues. The junction had 7 bases not matched to a gene; V was cut back by 6 bases and J by 4 bases. TCRdb recomputed calls from the reads with MiXCR, one row per CDR3 protein. The repertoire holds more than 250,000 distinct CDR3 sequences, with around 25% as singletons. A word on this clonotype: Its cognate antigen is unknown.

The sequence was collected from a human donor in good health (CMV status not recorded). Some clones in this sample may be carry-over from other donors' samples. The sequences come from cultured PBMCs, collected from culture after CMV antigen stimulation. V gene TRBV7-2 combines with J gene TRBJ2-7; 9 nucleotides align to TRBD1. Here the CDR3 reads CASSRGGQGYEQYF. The DNA of the CDR3 is TGTGCCAGCAGTCGTGGGGGACAGGGTTACGAGCAGTACTTC.